This TCR beta chain was observed in a study of CXCR3-negative and CXCR3-positive naive CD8 T cells. Broader study findings: For memory CD8+ cells diversity was much lower, but both naive subsets had comparably high diversity.

For this clonotype: What it binds is unknown.

Through 5' RACE with UMI labels, the TRB cDNA libraries were prepared. From its re-call of the 5' RACE reads, TCRdb lists each CDR3 protein once, without DNA. This sample contains some 130,000 distinct CDR3 sequences. Germline V gene data show CDR1 as SGDLS and CDR2 as YYNGEE. This CDR3 spans 19 amino acids. The sequencing input was naive CXCR3- CD8+ T cells from blood. Subset described: CD45RO-CCR7+CD27+CD95- naive CD8+ T cells lacking CXCR3 (TNR3-). The chain carries TRBV9 and TRBJ2-1; TCRdb picks TRBD1, but there is no DNA to check that call. This receptor was taken from a human donor in good health. Some clones in this sample may be carry-over from other donors' samples. This CDR3 is CASSVAGGSGSSSYNEQFF.